These T cell receptor beta chains were read from a single sample in a study of cytomegalovirus exposure and HLA in healthy donors. The data were produced by immunoSEQ multiplex PCR, yet TCRdb's version contains in-frame clones alone and is incomplete. The sample includes 150,000 to 200,000 clones, 60% to 80% of them seen just once. The sample was PBMCs. The receptors stem from a woman in her thirties or forties in good health and CMV-seropositive. Each CDR3 is given without its conserved first and last residue.

V	J	CDR3
TRBV6-6	TRBJ2-1	ASSYPSGRNNEQF
TRBV11-2	TRBJ2-7	ASSPGGLASYEQY
TRBV6-5	TRBJ1-5	ASSPGPWSNQPQH
TRBV2	TRBJ1-6	ASSLGTGNSPLH
TRBV5-1	TRBJ1-3	ASSLAGTGNTIY
TRBV2	TRBJ1-1	ASKKDRGNTEAF
TRBV2	TRBJ2-1	ASSGENEQF
TRBV18	TRBJ1-5	ASSRRDGGNQPQH
TRBV28	TRBJ1-5	ASSRVNQPQH
TRBV5-1	TRBJ1-1	ASSLGPHGVVRNTEAF
TRBV7-9	TRBJ1-4	ASSTATQGRGKLF
TRBV28	TRBJ1-1	ASFLPGLMNTEAF
TRBV28	TRBJ2-1	ASSPGVAGGRFDEQF
TRBV7-9	TRBJ2-5	ASSLLPGLEETQY
TRBV5-1	TRBJ1-2	ASSLEGANYGYT
TRBV11-2	TRBJ2-7	ASNPDGGSEQY
TRBV6-5	TRBJ1-2	ASSWDSSGYYYGYT
TRBV4-1	TRBJ1-6	ASSQDPNSPLH
TRBV6-5	TRBJ1-1	ASSYSTVDTEAF
TRBV29-1	TRBJ2-1	NVEGTLAYNEQF
TRBV28	TRBJ2-7	ASSPLAGSSYEQY
TRBV2	TRBJ2-1	ASSERRGPYNEQF
TRBV27	TRBJ1-1	ASSPLTGFTEAF
TRBV6-5	TRBJ1-2	ASRSATGKDYGYT
TRBV4-2	TRBJ2-2	ASSQGGGDTGELF
TRBV5-4	TRBJ1-2	ASSLGGTGSNYGYT
TRBV7-9	TRBJ2-3	ASSLSGGPDTQY
TRBV5-1	TRBJ2-2	ASSLAQVKTGELF
TRBV28	TRBJ1-1	ATSLNTFPCFAF
TRBV10-3	TRBJ1-3	AIKRMDRETGNTIY
TRBV29-1	TRBJ1-5	SVGTGSNQPQH
TRBV4-3	TRBJ2-4	ASSQGTGLAKNIQY
TRBV6-6	TRBJ2-1	ASSYSGADNEQF
TRBV7-8	TRBJ2-1	ASSFDGGPRNEQF
TRBV29-1	TRBJ2-5	SVGRDSRGETQY
TRBV5-1	TRBJ2-2	ASSLRQLANTGELF
TRBV28	TRBJ1-2	ASSLIQGNYGYT
TRBV5-1	TRBJ2-1	ASSSIKTSGAAWDEQF
TRBV5-4	TRBJ2-2	ASSLDLAGVGELF
TRBV20-1	TRBJ2-7	SARLREQY
TRBV18	TRBJ2-2	ASSAGQLNTGELF
TRBV14	TRBJ2-7	ASSPPGYSGSEQY
TRBV11-3	TRBJ2-2	ASSPTPGLADNTGELF
TRBV4-1	TRBJ2-2	ASSQGVGGPATGELF
TRBV28	TRBJ2-2	ASSPGQWTAGELF
TRBV10-3	TRBJ1-2	AISGGTVINYGYT
TRBV28	TRBJ1-2	ASSKRGPYAGYT
TRBV5-4	TRBJ2-7	ASSPRTSGSLEQY
TRBV19	TRBJ2-3	ASSIVPGGADTQY
TRBV10-1	TRBJ1-1	ASSESTLKERTGVSLGTEAF
TRBV11-2	TRBJ1-2	ASSLEQGYYGYT
TRBV5-1	TRBJ2-2	ASSLAGTGELF
TRBV28	TRBJ1-4	ASSFSQGQGAGEKLF
TRBV9	TRBJ1-1	ASSVDTGGTEAF
TRBV28	TRBJ1-1	ASSLGQGFRTEAF
TRBV19	TRBJ2-2	AARLEGRSGEPF